The 3 T cell receptor beta chains listed next were all sequenced from one sample in a study of Ad26.COV2.S vaccination and SARS-CoV-2 variants. The assay was immunoSEQ multiplex PCR, and TCRdb's table has in-frame clones only and misses some. Counted here are around 250,000 clones, roughly 87% occurring once; the ten biggest clones make up about 2.7%. Treatment given: over 15 received Ad26.COV2.S at low or high dose, single or two shots; about 5 received placebo; per-sample allocation not given. Vaccine and placebo recipients were sampled on day 63 after the first injection. Here the sequenced sample was peripheral blood, taken in a trial of Ad26.COV2.S vaccine versus placebo. The receptor set was obtained from a person between 18 and 65 years old who received the Ad26.COV2.S COVID-19 vaccine or a placebo.

The rearrangement links TRBV9 to TRBJ1-1; maybe TRBD1 (5 bases). The CDR3 runs to 15 residues. V lost 4 bases to trimming and J lost 2 bases, with 15 bases between them. Germline V gives CDR1 SGDLS, CDR2 YYNGEE. The CDR3 DNA reads as TGTGCCAGCAGCCAGGGCGGGGTTGGCAACACTGAAGCTTTCTTT. It translates to CASSQGGVGNTEAFF.

In its sample, this clone was seen a few times. This chain connects TRBV10-1 to TRBJ2-3; possible D gene TRBD2, 6 bases. CDR1 and CDR2 from the germline V gene are WNHNN and SYGVQD (reference sequence). The CDR3 covers 16 residues. The ends were cut back, 3 bases at V and 1 base at J, with 14 bases in the middle. CDR3 in amino acids: CASSEIAGRGTDTQYF. As DNA, the CDR3 is TGCGCCAGCAGTGAAATCGCGGGACGGGGCACAGATACGCAGTATTTT.

The chain employs TRBV7-2 and TRBJ1-1; D not resolved. The CDR3 runs to 15 residues. Germline V gene data show CDR1 as SGHTA and CDR2 as FQGNSA. The V end was cut by 2 bases, the J end by 1 base, with 11 bases between. The CDR3 region is CASSLKRASNTEAFF. CDR3 nucleotides: TGTGCCAGCAGCTTAAAGCGGGCCTCGAACACTGAAGCTTTCTTT.